The present entry profiles one TCR beta chain with its context. Antigen specificity is unknown. At collection, donors were nominally healthy, but unrecorded immune exposures were probable. The CDR3 length is 15 residues. The data were obtained in a study of cytomegalovirus exposure and HLA in healthy donors. The PCR contained 60 Vbeta and 13 Jbeta primers. Clones were sequenced by immunoSEQ multiplex PCR, and TCRdb holds only the in-frame ones, with some missing. The data show around 100,000 clones, and the top ten clones hold roughly 3.7%. Study results and caveats: As a later analysis revealed, most CMV-associated TCR beta chains appeared HLA-restricted. One variant, a missense change in DCLRE1C, was linked in a later analysis to TCR beta V- and J-gene trimming. Associated with HLA alleles at 0.05 false discovery rate in a later analysis were 16,951 TCR beta sequences.

The chain uses TRBV12-1 and TRBJ2-7; TRBD2 reflects the table's D call only, with no check against the DNA. TRBV12-1 is recorded as a pseudogene. The sample was PBMCs. This receptor was taken from a man aged 25-45 years in good health and CMV-seronegative. CDR3 coding DNA: TGTGCCAGCAGCTCTTCCGGGACTCAGACCTACGAGCAGTACTTC. Translation gives CASSSSGTQTYEQYF.